The next 2 T cell receptor beta chains were all read from a single sample in a study of blood T cells in healthy people across ages. With a J-beta primer mix and a sample-barcoded 5' primer, a second PCR ran roughly 6 to 11 cycles. TCRdb fed the 5' RACE reads into MiXCR, producing one record per CDR3 protein. Of hundreds of thousands of distinct CDR3 sequences in the sample, 29% are singletons; the top ten hold approximately 15%. What was sequenced was blood. The source is a woman older than 75 in good health.

Ten or more counts support this clonotype. This chain connects TRBV7-2 to TRBJ1-5; D is ambiguous. The CDR3 length is 14 residues. Germline V gene lookup returns CDR1 SGHTA and CDR2 FQGNSA. With 1 base removed from V and 9 bases from J, the gap between germline ends came to 13 bases. The CDR3 protein is CASSLGTGYWPQHF. In DNA, the CDR3 is TGTGCCAGCAGCTTAGGGACGGGGTATTGGCCCCAGCATTTT.

The table lists this clonotype with a few counts. The CDR3 here is CASSLGAENEKLFF. In DNA form, the CDR3 reads TGCGCCAGCAGCTTGGGAGCGGAGAATGAAAAACTGTTTTTT. This chain uses TRBV5-1 with TRBJ1-4; D gene ambiguous. This CDR3 has 14 amino acids. Germline values: CDR1 SGHRS, CDR2 YFSETQ. Trimming shortened V by 0 bases and J by 5 bases, and 8 bases separated the two germline ends.